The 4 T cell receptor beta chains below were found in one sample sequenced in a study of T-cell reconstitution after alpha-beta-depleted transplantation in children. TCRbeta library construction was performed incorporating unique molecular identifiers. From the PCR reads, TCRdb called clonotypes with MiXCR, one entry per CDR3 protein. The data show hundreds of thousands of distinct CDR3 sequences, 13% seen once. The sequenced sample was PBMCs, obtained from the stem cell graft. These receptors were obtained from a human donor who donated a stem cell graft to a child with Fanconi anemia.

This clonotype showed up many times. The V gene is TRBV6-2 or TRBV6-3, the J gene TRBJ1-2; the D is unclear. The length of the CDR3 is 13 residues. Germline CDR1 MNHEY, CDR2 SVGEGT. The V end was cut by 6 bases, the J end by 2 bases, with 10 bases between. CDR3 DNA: TGTGCCAGCAGCCCCGACGGAAACTATGGCTACACCTTC. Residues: CASSPDGNYGYTF.

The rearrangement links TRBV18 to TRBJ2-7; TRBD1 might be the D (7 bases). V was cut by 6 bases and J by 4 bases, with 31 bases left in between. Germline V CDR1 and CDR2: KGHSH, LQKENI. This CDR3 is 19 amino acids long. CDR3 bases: TGTGCCAGCTCCGGCTCACTGCGGGGCTTACAGGGGTACGAGTACGAGCAGTACTTC. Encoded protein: CASSGSLRGLQGYEYEQYF.

Here the CDR3 reads CASSSTGILRELFF. In DNA, the CDR3 is TGTGCCAGCAGCTCGACAGGGATTCTTCGGGAGCTGTTTTTT. The genes are TRBV7-9 and TRBJ1-4; TRBD1 matches at 7 bases. The J call may be wrong; the DNA end is better matched by TRBJ2-2. This CDR3 is built from 14 residues. Germline values: CDR1 SEHNR, CDR2 FQNEAQ (reference sequence).

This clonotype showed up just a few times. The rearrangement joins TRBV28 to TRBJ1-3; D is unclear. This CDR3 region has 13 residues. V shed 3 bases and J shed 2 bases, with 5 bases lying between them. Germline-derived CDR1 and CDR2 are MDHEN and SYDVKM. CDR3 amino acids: CASSLVAGNTIYF. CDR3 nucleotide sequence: TGTGCCAGCAGTTTGGTGGCTGGAAACACCATATATTTT. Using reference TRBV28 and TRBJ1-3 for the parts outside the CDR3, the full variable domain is DVKVTQSSRYLVKRTGEKVFLECVQDMDHENMFWYRQDPGLGLRLIYFSYDVKMKEKGDIPEGYSVSREKKERFSLILESASTNQTSMYLCASSLVAGNTIYFGEGSWLTVV.